This T cell receptor beta chain was sequenced for a study of blood T cells in healthy people across ages. With regard to this clonotype: Its specificity is not known.

Findings and limits, study-wide: Whereas aged donors had fewer naive CD4+ cells, long-lived donors had more of them and higher diversity.

CDR3 length equals 13 residues. With a J-beta primer mix and a sample-barcoded 5' primer, a second PCR ran roughly 6 to 11 cycles. TCRdb reprocessed the 5' RACE reads with MiXCR, giving one entry per CDR3 protein. The sample gives fewer than 2,000,000 distinct CDR3 sequences, about 31% of which show up once; roughly 12% is in the top ten. There were at least 5.5 micrograms of total RNA extracted from every sample. The genes are TRBV12-3 or TRBV12-4 and TRBJ2-7, with D perhaps matching TRBD2 (5 bases). The J call may be faulty, since TRBJ2-5 better matches the DNA end. Sequencing used blood. This clonotype was sampled from a woman in her twenties or thirties in good health. The CDR3 coding sequence is TGTGCCAGCACCTTCTCCGTTGAGGGGACCCAGTACTTC. Encoded protein: CASTFSVEGTQYF.